The source of this T cell receptor (beta chain) is a study of T cells in Graves' hyperthyroidism and ophthalmopathy. Overall study findings and caveats: Most clonotypes expanded in thyroid above 0.001 were likewise present in blood.

This clonotype was observed a few times. The antigen remains unidentified. This CDR3 is 14 amino acids long. Per the germline V gene, CDR1 is MNHNS and CDR2 is SASEGT. V lost 6 bases and J 3 bases, leaving 12 bases between the germline ends. Amplification yielded TCR beta CDR3 regions, with RNA transcripts as the source. TCR CDR3 regions were first amplified by RT-PCR with HTBI primers. MiXCR was run by TCRdb on the multiplex PCR reads, yielding one entry per CDR3 protein. The table records 370,000 or so distinct CDR3 sequences, 15% to 19% of them present only once. The rearrangement uses TRBV6-1 and TRBJ1-5; D may be TRBD1 (5 bases). The origin of this receptor is a woman between 18 and 29 years old with Graves' hyperthyroidism that later progressed to Graves' ophthalmopathy. Material for sequencing was blood. The CDR3 sequence: CASSTGTTNQPQHF. CDR3 DNA sequence: TGTGCCAGCAGCACCGGGACTACCAATCAGCCCCAGCATTTT.